Listed here are 6 T cell receptor beta chains from one sample, sequenced in a study of T cells in Graves' hyperthyroidism and ophthalmopathy (dated by TCRdb to the late 2010s). The receptor library was made with multiplex PCR. The run used an Illumina HiSeq 2000. TCR beta CDR3 regions were amplified from RNA transcripts. For the first round of RT-PCR on the TCR CDR3, the HTBI primer set was used together with the Qiagen OneStep RT-PCR kit. TCRdb applied fastp at Q25 and MiXCR to the public reads, then kept only in-frame beta chains. Merged by CDR3 protein, the rows form single entries marked with the most common genes and DNA. Within this sample are around 520,000 distinct CDR3 sequences, with roughly a quarter of them counted one time only. Jointly, the top ten make up approximately 10% of the sample. Sequencing was done on a sample of blood. The receptors come from a woman in her twenties or thirties with Graves' ophthalmopathy.

The V call is TRBV7-3, the J call TRBJ2-2; D not resolved. Trimming stripped 7 bases from V and 7 bases from J, with 7 bases between. The CDR3 is 11 residues long. Germline V gives CDR1 SGHTA, CDR2 FQGTGA. In DNA, the CDR3 is TGTGCCAGCATCCTCGACGGGGAGCTGTTTTTT. Translation gives CASILDGELFF.

Many counts were recorded for this clonotype. The V gene is TRBV27, the J gene TRBJ2-7; 10 bases fit TRBD1. Germline V gene sequence: CDR1 MNHEY, CDR2 SMNVEV (reference sequence). CDR3 length equals 14 residues. After removal of 5 bases from V and 6 bases from J, the junction contained 7 bases not matched to a gene. CDR3 bases: TGTGCCAGCAGTCCGCGACAGGGGGCGAGCGAGCAGTACTTC. It encodes CASSPRQGASEQYF.

This clonotype showed up many times. The CDR3 DNA reads TGTGCCAGCAGCCAGGGGTCCGTCTACGAGCAGTACTTC. As protein: CASSQGSVYEQYF. This chain connects TRBV4-2 to TRBJ2-7; no clear D gene. From germline, CDR1 is LGHNA and CDR2 YNFKEQ. CDR3 length: 13 residues. V lost 3 bases and J 3 bases, leaving 9 bases between the germline ends.

Many counts were recorded for this clonotype. The chain employs TRBV6-1 and TRBJ1-2; 8 bases agree with TRBD1. Trimming removed 4 bases from V and 5 bases from J; junction bases left unmatched: 15. Germline V gives CDR1 MNHNS, CDR2 SASEGT. The CDR3 sequence is 17 residues long. The CDR3 sequence: CASSAQSGGRGGYGYTF. The CDR3 DNA sequence: TGTGCCAGCAGTGCGCAATCAGGGGGCCGTGGGGGGTATGGCTACACCTTC.

The chain combines TRBV6-5 with TRBJ2-7; no definite D call. Germline CDR1 reads MNHEY; CDR2 reads SVGAGI. V shed 1 base and J shed 6 bases, with 7 bases lying between them. This CDR3 region has 12 residues. The CDR3 DNA sequence: TGTGCCAGCAGTTACTGGCTGGGCGAGCAGTACTTC. Amino acid sequence: CASSYWLGEQYF.

This clonotype has a count of ten or more. The chain uses TRBV27 and TRBJ2-7; no definite D call. The CDR3 is made up of 14 amino acids. V dropped 5 bases and J dropped 6 bases, with 17 bases sitting between them. The germline gives CDR1 MNHEY, CDR2 SMNVEV (reference sequence). CDR3 coding DNA: TGTGCCAGCAGTCCCTTTTTGGTAAGCTTCGAGCAGTACTTC. This sequence encodes CASSPFLVSFEQYF.